The 8 T cell receptor beta chains presented below share a single source sample, sequenced in a study of response to subunit inactivated influenza vaccine. TCRdb itself ran the RT-PCR reads through MiXCR, one entry per CDR3 protein. The sample gives fewer than 600,000 distinct CDR3 sequences, approximately 7.8% of which show up once; about an eighth is in the top ten. This specimen consisted of PBMCs from blood, obtained less than 30 months after vaccination. Receptors originate from a man between 50 and 69 years old who received an inactivated influenza vaccine.

Only a few counts were recorded for this clonotype. Here the CDR3 DNA reads TGTGCCAGCAGCCTAAAGTCCGACACGGGGATGGCCGGGGAGCTGTTTTTT. Encoded protein: CASSLKSDTGMAGELFF. V usage is TRBV7-3 and J usage is TRBJ2-2; the D gene is possibly TRBD2 (5 bases). Germline CDR1 is SGHTA and CDR2 is FQGTGA. V lost 5 bases and J 6 bases, leaving 22 bases between the germline ends. The CDR3 totals 17 residues.

A few counts support this clonotype. The chain has TRBV20-1 and TRBJ2-7, with D possibly matching TRBD2 (6 bases). V was cut by 3 bases and J by 7 bases, with 13 bases left in between. The germline gives CDR1 DFQATT, CDR2 SNEGSKA (reference sequence). The CDR3 loop spans 12 amino acids. CDR3 coding DNA: TGCAGTGCTAGTCCGGGAGAGTCGGAGCAGTACTTC. Amino acids: CSASPGESEQYF.

This clonotype has a count of ten or more. The V gene is TRBV24-1, the J gene TRBJ2-2; 10 bases agree with TRBD1. CDR3 length: 15 amino acids. The germline gives CDR1 KGHDR, CDR2 SFDVKD. The V gene end was trimmed by 7 bases and the J gene end by 6 bases; junction bases not matched to a gene: 7. The CDR3, as DNA: TGTGCCACCAGCCTGACAGGGGGCAAACCCGGGGAGCTGTTTTTT. Translating it yields CATSLTGGKPGELFF.

This clonotype was seen a few times. The rearrangement links TRBV10-3 to TRBJ1-1; no reliable D call. Germline CDR1 and CDR2: ENHRY and SYGVKD. The V gene lost 4 bases and the J gene lost 4 bases, with 16 bases spanning the gap. CDR3 length: 15 residues. The CDR3: CAISGLSVGVTEAFF. The CDR3 DNA is TGTGCCATCAGTGGCCTCAGCGTTGGGGTCACTGAAGCTTTCTTT.

This clonotype was detected a few times. The chain uses TRBV10-3 and TRBJ1-4; TRBD1 is a possible D gene (5 bases). V was pared by 4 bases and J by 6 bases, with 15 bases between. Germline assignment: CDR1 ENHRY and CDR2 SYGVKD. The CDR3 runs to 15 residues. The CDR3 nucleotides read TGTGCCATCAGTGCCGCGGGGGGGTCGGATGAAAAACTGTTTTTT. It specifies CAISAAGGSDEKLFF.

The chain carries TRBV25-1 and TRBJ2-1, with TRBD1 matching 7 bases. V lost 6 bases and J lost 5; bases outside the gene matches: 10. This CDR3 is 15 amino acids long. Looked up from germline, CDR1 is MGHDK and CDR2 is SYGVNS. CDR3 nucleotide sequence: TGTGCCAGCAGCCACAGAGGACAGGTCGACAATGAGCAGTTCTTC. As protein: CASSHRGQVDNEQFF.

This clonotype was picked up a small number of times. The chain is built from TRBV6-1 and TRBJ2-3; 11 bases are a match to TRBD2. The CDR3 runs 17 residues. V gave up 6 bases and J gave up 8 bases; unmatched junction bases: 16. The V gene's germline CDR1 is MNHNS and CDR2 SASEGT. The CDR3 DNA follows: TGTGCCAGCAGCCCGGCTAGCGGGGGGTTCGTCTTAGGTACGCAGTATTTT. This sequence encodes CASSPASGGFVLGTQYF.

This sequence joins TRBV7-2 and TRBJ2-5; D might be TRBD2 (5 bases). The CDR3 spans 14 residues. From germline, CDR1 is SGHTA and CDR2 FQGNSA. V lost 5 bases, J lost 5 bases, and 15 bases lay in between. The CDR3 here is CASSPGLAAETQYF. The CDR3, as DNA: TGTGCCAGCAGCCCAGGACTGGCCGCGGAGACCCAGTACTTC.